This T cell receptor beta chain appears in the sequencing data of a study of human T cells and chemical hapten exposure. From the RACE reads, TCRdb called clonotypes with MiXCR, one entry per CDR3 protein. In the table there are fewer than 300,000 distinct CDR3 sequences, roughly 8.9% of which are singletons. Time point meaning: pre-sensitization, week 0. Treatment here: therapeutic diphenylcyclopropenone sensitization with weekly scalp DPC. CDR1 and CDR2 (germline): KGHSH, LQKENI. The CDR3 is 15 residues long. V lost 1 base to trimming and J lost 3 bases; unmatched junction nucleotides: 3. This clonotype was sampled from a middle-aged woman with alopecia areata. Some clones in this sample may be carry-over from other donors' samples. V gene TRBV18 combines with J gene TRBJ2-7; 10 bases match TRBD1. The sequencing used whole blood, collected in connection with sensitization to the hapten diphenylcyclopropenone (DPC). Here the CDR3 DNA reads TGTGCCAGCTCACCACAACGGGACAGGGGCTACGAGCAGTACTTC. The encoded protein is CASSPQRDRGYEQYF.